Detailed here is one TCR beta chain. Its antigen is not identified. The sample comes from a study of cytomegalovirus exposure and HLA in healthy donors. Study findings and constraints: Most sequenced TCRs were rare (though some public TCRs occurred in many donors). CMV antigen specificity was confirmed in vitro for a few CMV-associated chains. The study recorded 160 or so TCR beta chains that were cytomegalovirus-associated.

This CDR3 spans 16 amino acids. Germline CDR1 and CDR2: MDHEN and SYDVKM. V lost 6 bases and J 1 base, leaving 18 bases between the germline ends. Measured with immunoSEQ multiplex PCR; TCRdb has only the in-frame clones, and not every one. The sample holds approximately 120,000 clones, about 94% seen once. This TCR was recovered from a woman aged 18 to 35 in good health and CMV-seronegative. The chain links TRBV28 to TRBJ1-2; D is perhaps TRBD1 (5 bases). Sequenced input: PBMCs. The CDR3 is CASRPYGSGNNYGYTF. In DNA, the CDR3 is TGTGCCAGCAGACCATATGGCTCAGGGAATAACTATGGCTACACCTTC.